Listed here are 29 T cell receptor beta chains from one sample, sequenced in a study of type 1 regulatory T cells. TCRdb reanalysed the reads using MiXCR and keeps one entry per CDR3 protein. The table lists fewer than 30,000 distinct CDR3 sequences, approximately 72% of them singletons. These receptors have no known antigen. Sequencing was done on a sample of cultured T cells, either the whole culture or a sorted T cell fraction (not recorded which). Sample subset: Tr1-enriched cell product generated in vitro against host alloantigens. The receptors stem from a human donor in good health.

This clonotype was counted once. V gene TRBV29-1 combines with J gene TRBJ2-4, with D possibly being TRBD1 (6 bases). Germline V CDR1 and CDR2: SQVTM, ANQGSEA. The CDR3 has 19 residues. V shed 4 bases and J shed 1 base, with 26 bases lying between them. CDR3 region: CSVAALAGDVPTAKNIQYF. The CDR3 bases are TGCAGCGTTGCCGCCTTGGCAGGGGACGTACCTACGGCCAAAAACATTCAGTACTTC.

The chain combines TRBV20-1 with TRBJ1-1; 9 bases are shared with TRBD1. The J segment lost 5 bases and the V segment lost 0 bases, leaving 4 bases of the junction unmatched. The CDR3 is 14 residues long. CDR1 DFQATT and CDR2 SNEGSKA come from the germline V gene (reference sequence). The CDR3 here is CSAREPGQGTEAFF. As DNA, the CDR3 is TGCAGTGCTAGAGAACCGGGACAGGGTACTGAAGCTTTCTTT.

This clonotype was counted only a few times. CDR3 in amino acids: CASSPGPSSGYTF. CDR3 coding DNA: TGTGCCAGCAGTCCCGGGCCCTCGTCTGGCTACACCTTC. The rearrangement uses TRBV2 and TRBJ1-2, with D hard to call. The CDR3 spans 13 residues. The germline CDR1 and CDR2 sequences are SNHLY and FYNNEI. Trimming shortened V by 5 bases and J by 7 bases, and 14 bases separated the two germline ends.

CDR3 region: CSARDPGAGTTNEQFF. CDR3 coding DNA: TGCAGTGCTAGAGACCCAGGGGCAGGGACGACCAATGAGCAGTTCTTC. This sequence joins TRBV20-1 and TRBJ2-1; possible D gene TRBD1, 6 bases. V lost 0 bases to trimming and J lost 6 bases, with 18 bases between them. The CDR3 is 16 amino acids. CDR1 is DFQATT, CDR2 SNEGSKA, per germline (reference sequence).

The chain links TRBV20-1 to TRBJ1-5; D unclear. The CDR3 extends over 12 amino acids. Trimming stripped 3 bases from V and 6 bases from J, with 9 bases between. Germline V gene sequence: CDR1 DFQATT, CDR2 SNEGSKA (reference sequence). In DNA, the CDR3 is TGCAGTGCTAGCCACCCAGGTCAGCCCCAGCATTTT. Its translation: CSASHPGQPQHF.

The chain employs TRBV7-2 and TRBJ2-7; D is unclear. The length of the CDR3 is 15 residues. Germline CDR1 SGHTA, CDR2 FQGNSA. V was trimmed by 1 base and J by 4 bases, leaving 14 bases between them. The CDR3 bases are TGTGCCAGCAGCTTAGTTGGTCTCGACGGATACGAGCAGTACTTC. Protein product: CASSLVGLDGYEQYF.

The V and J genes are TRBV24-1 and TRBJ2-3, with 7 bases aligning to TRBD1. With 2 bases clipped from V and 0 bases from J, the junction kept 4 bases outside the gene matches. The germline gives CDR1 KGHDR, CDR2 SFDVKD. The CDR3 extends over 16 amino acids. CDR3 protein: CATSDSGGPSTDTQYF. The CDR3 coding sequence is TGTGCCACCAGTGATTCAGGGGGACCCAGCACAGATACGCAGTATTTT.

The chain employs TRBV6-5 and TRBJ1-3; D is ambiguous. Germline CDR1 is MNHEY and CDR2 is SVGAGI. Trimming removed 0 bases from V and 3 bases from J, with 12 bases in between. There are 16 residues in the CDR3. The CDR3, as DNA: TGTGCCAGCAGTTACTCACGCGGAAGGAATGGAAACACCATATATTTT. It codes for CASSYSRGRNGNTIYF.

The chain couples TRBV6-6 to TRBJ1-2; no firm D call. From germline, CDR1 is MNHNY and CDR2 SVGAGI (reference sequence). The V end was cut by 8 bases, the J end by 3 bases, with 13 bases between. The CDR3 runs to 13 residues. The CDR3 sequence: CASGRSTDYGYTF. The CDR3 DNA reads as TGTGCCAGCGGCCGGAGCACCGACTATGGCTACACCTTC.

A few counts support this clonotype. The chain links TRBV4-1 to TRBJ1-3; D unclear. The CDR3 consists of 15 residues. The germline V gene has CDR1 MGHRA and CDR2 YSYEKL. Trimming removed 4 bases from V and 3 bases from J, with 13 bases in between. The CDR3 DNA reads as TGCGCCAGCAGCCTAGGGCAAGTATATGGAAACACCATATATTTT. This translates into CASSLGQVYGNTIYF.

Only one count was recorded for this clonotype. An end of the junction differs from the germline gene, which may be a read error. The V call is TRBV6-2 or TRBV6-3, the J call TRBJ2-1, with 10 positions matching TRBD2. The CDR3 length is 16 residues. CDR1 MNHEY and CDR2 SVGEGT come from the germline V gene. The CDR3 nucleotides read TGTGCCGGCAGTCACGGACTAGCGGAAAATTACAATGAGCAGTTCTTC. Translated: CAGSHGLAENYNEQFF.

The chain joins TRBV4-1 to TRBJ1-2, with no clear D. CDR3 length equals 19 residues. V lost 2 bases to trimming and J lost 0 bases, with 22 bases between them. In germline, CDR1 is MGHRA, CDR2 YSYEKL. CDR3 nucleotides: TGCGCCAGCAGCCAAAAAGATTTGGGTTTTAGTCGACCTAACTATGGCTACACCTTC. Translated: CASSQKDLGFSRPNYGYTF.

Here the CDR3 reads CSATGSSGEETQYF. The CDR3 nucleotides are TGCAGTGCTACTGGGTCTAGCGGGGAAGAGACCCAGTACTTC. The chain links TRBV20-1 to TRBJ2-5, with TRBD2 matching 9 bases. Germline loops: CDR1 DFQATT, CDR2 SNEGSKA (reference sequence). This CDR3 has 14 residues. V was pared by 4 bases and J by 3 bases, with 6 bases of the junction left unmatched.

As DNA, the CDR3 is TGTGCCAGCTCGGGGGGCGGGACCCAGTACTTC. Protein product: CASSGGGTQYF. The gene calls are TRBV7-2 and TRBJ2-5, with D possibly matching TRBD2 (7 bases). Germline V gene data show CDR1 as SGHTA and CDR2 as FQGNSA. CDR3 length equals 11 residues. V lost 8 bases to trimming and J lost 7 bases, with 11 bases between them.

The CDR3 bases are TGTGCCAGCTCACCACGAAGTGATAATGAAAAACTGTTTTTT. This gives the protein CASSPRSDNEKLFF. This chain links TRBV18 with TRBJ1-4; no clear D. In germline, CDR1 is KGHSH, CDR2 LQKENI. The CDR3 consists of 14 residues. Deletions cut 1 base from V and 4 bases from J, with 7 bases between.

The chain has TRBV2 and TRBJ2-5; the D call may be TRBD1 or TRBD2 (5 bases each). Germline assignment: CDR1 SNHLY and CDR2 FYNNEI. V was clipped by 5 bases and J by 2 bases, with 18 bases between them. The CDR3 spans 16 residues. The CDR3 protein is CASSREGSPNQETQYF. CDR3 bases: TGTGCCAGCAGTAGAGAGGGGTCGCCGAATCAAGAGACCCAGTACTTC.

The chain couples TRBV7-2 to TRBJ1-6; a possible D gene is TRBD1 (6 bases). Germline V gene sequence: CDR1 SGHTA, CDR2 FQGNSA. CDR3 size: 18 residues. The V and J ends lost 4 bases and 3 bases respectively, with 19 bases between them. The CDR3 bases are TGTGCCAGCAGCTCCCGAGTTGGGGGCTGGAGCTATAATTCACCCCTCCACTTT. It translates to CASSSRVGGWSYNSPLHF.

This clonotype showed up just a few times. This sequence joins TRBV20-1 and TRBJ2-5, with D possibly TRBD2 on 5 matching bases. This CDR3 has 14 residues. Trimming pared 3 bases from V and 1 base from J, leaving 12 bases between. CDR1 DFQATT and CDR2 SNEGSKA come from the germline V gene (reference sequence). CDR3 sequence: CSASPGNFQETQYF. The CDR3 bases are TGCAGTGCTAGTCCCGGGAATTTCCAAGAGACCCAGTACTTC.

V gene TRBV11-2 combines with J gene TRBJ2-3; TRBD2 agrees at 11 bases. The CDR3 has 17 residues. Germline CDR1 and CDR2: SGHAT and FQNNGV. J was trimmed by 6 bases and V by 3 bases; bases with no gene match: 11. CDR3 sequence reads: CASSFMTSGDPRDTQYF. The CDR3 nucleotides are TGTGCCAGCAGCTTTATGACTAGCGGGGACCCCCGCGATACGCAGTATTTT.

This clonotype was counted between two and nine times. The rearrangement uses TRBV7-9 and TRBJ1-6, with no clear D. Trimming left V 1 base short and J 5 bases short, with 0 bases between. This CDR3 has 12 amino acids. Germline V CDR1 and CDR2: SEHNR, FQNEAQ (reference sequence). CDR3 in DNA: TGTGCCAGCAGCTTAGATAATTCACCCCTCCACTTT. Translation: CASSLDNSPLHF.

The V call is TRBV20-1, the J call TRBJ1-5; TRBD1 matches 9 bases. Germline values: CDR1 DFQATT, CDR2 SNEGSKA (reference sequence). V lost 3 bases to trimming and J lost 1 base; unmatched junction nucleotides: 4. This CDR3 is built from 15 residues. The CDR3 protein is CSARAGTGSNQPQHF. The CDR3 region has the DNA TGCAGTGCTAGGGCCGGGACAGGGAGCAATCAGCCCCAGCATTTT.

The rearrangement links TRBV5-5 to TRBJ2-2; perhaps TRBD1 as D (5 bases). V lost 0 bases to trimming and J lost 13 bases, with 10 bases between them. This CDR3 has 12 amino acids. Germline V CDR1 and CDR2: SGHKS, YYEKEE (reference sequence). DNA for the CDR3: TGTGCCAGCAGCTTGGAGAAGGGGTGGCTGTTTTTT. Translating it yields CASSLEKGWLFF.

The V gene is TRBV7-2, the J gene TRBJ2-2, with 9 bases matching TRBD2. CDR3 length equals 20 residues. The junction had 19 bases not matched to a gene; V was cut back by 2 bases and J by 6 bases. Germline values: CDR1 SGHTA, CDR2 FQGNSA. The CDR3, as DNA: TGTGCCAGCAGCTTAAGGTCGGCGGGGGGGTCTCCCCTCAAGGCCGGGGAGCTGTTTTTT. Translated, it gives CASSLRSAGGSPLKAGELFF.

The chain recombines TRBV27 with TRBJ2-2; D remains ambiguous. The CDR3 covers 14 residues. Germline loops: CDR1 MNHEY, CDR2 SMNVEV (reference sequence). Trimming shortened V by 1 base and J by 1 base, and 4 bases separated the two germline ends. In DNA, the CDR3 is TGTGCCAGCAGTTTATTAGGGAACACCGGGGAGCTGTTTTTT. Translated, it gives CASSLLGNTGELFF.

V usage is TRBV13 and J usage is TRBJ2-7; TRBD2 matches 8 bases. There are 14 residues in the CDR3. V was clipped by 5 bases and J by 1 base; unmatched bases: 4. Germline V gene data show CDR1 as PRHDT and CDR2 as FYEKMQ (reference sequence). The CDR3 region has the DNA TGTGCCAGCAGCGCACTAGCGGATTCCTACGAGCAGTACTTC. It translates to CASSALADSYEQYF.

This chain uses TRBV7-2 with TRBJ2-3; 13 bases line up with TRBD2. The CDR3 is 19 residues long. Unmatched junction bases numbered 12, after V lost 1 base and J lost 5 bases. Germline V gene sequence: CDR1 SGHTA, CDR2 FQGNSA. The CDR3 protein is CASSLGPSTSGGSLDTQYF. The CDR3, as DNA: TGTGCCAGCAGCTTAGGCCCTTCGACTAGCGGGGGGTCTTTAGATACGCAGTATTTT.

V usage is TRBV7-2 and J usage is TRBJ1-2; D may be TRBD1 (5 bases). This CDR3 comprises 15 residues. The germline gives CDR1 SGHTA, CDR2 FQGNSA. V was trimmed by 5 bases and J by 8 bases, leaving 21 bases between them. This chain's CDR3 is CASSGLGPHMGGYTF. Here the CDR3 DNA reads TGTGCCAGCAGCGGTTTGGGGCCACATATGGGGGGCTACACCTTC.

The chain joins TRBV29-1 to TRBJ2-1; D unclear. Germline V gene sequence: CDR1 SQVTM, CDR2 ANQGSEA. CDR3 length equals 14 residues. V was pared by 2 bases and J by 1 base, with 9 bases between. The chain's CDR3 is CSVERILSYNEQFF. The DNA for the CDR3 is TGCAGCGTTGAACGCATTTTATCCTACAATGAGCAGTTCTTC.

This chain uses TRBV7-2 with TRBJ2-6; 11 bases are a match to TRBD1. J lost 2 bases, V lost 5 bases, and 5 bases had no gene match. CDR3 length: 17 amino acids. Germline assignment: CDR1 SGHTA and CDR2 FQGNSA. The CDR3 region has the DNA TGTGCCAGCAGCCTCAGGGGACAGGGGGCTGGGGCCAACGTCCTGACTTTC. Translation gives CASSLRGQGAGANVLTF.